The clone carrying this T cell receptor beta chain was seen at least ten times. The data derive from a study of regulatory T cells in long-lasting Graves disease. As to time point: newly diagnosed GD, antithyroid drugs for less than 3 months. PBMC-extracted RNA yielded the TCR library. The CDR3 has 13 residues. Deletions cut 7 bases from V and 2 bases from J, with 11 bases between. Germline CDR1 is LNHDA and CDR2 is SQIVND (reference sequence). To make TCR beta libraries, researchers used iRepertoire HTBI primers and Arm-PCR of CDR3 regions. TCRdb redid the calling of the multiplex PCR reads with MiXCR, one entry per CDR3 protein. The table includes 540,000 or so distinct CDR3 sequences, roughly 14% detected once. This sample also belongs to another study, concerning T cells in Graves' hyperthyroidism and ophthalmopathy.

Sample: peripheral blood mononuclear cells (PBMCs), taken at new diagnosis, from a patient treated with antithyroid drugs. The sequence was collected from a man aged 30-40 years with Graves disease. The genes are TRBV19 and TRBJ1-2; weak D call: TRBD1 (6 bases). This chain's CDR3 is CASKAGANYGYTF. CDR3 in DNA: TGTGCCAGTAAAGCGGGGGCGAACTATGGCTACACCTTC.